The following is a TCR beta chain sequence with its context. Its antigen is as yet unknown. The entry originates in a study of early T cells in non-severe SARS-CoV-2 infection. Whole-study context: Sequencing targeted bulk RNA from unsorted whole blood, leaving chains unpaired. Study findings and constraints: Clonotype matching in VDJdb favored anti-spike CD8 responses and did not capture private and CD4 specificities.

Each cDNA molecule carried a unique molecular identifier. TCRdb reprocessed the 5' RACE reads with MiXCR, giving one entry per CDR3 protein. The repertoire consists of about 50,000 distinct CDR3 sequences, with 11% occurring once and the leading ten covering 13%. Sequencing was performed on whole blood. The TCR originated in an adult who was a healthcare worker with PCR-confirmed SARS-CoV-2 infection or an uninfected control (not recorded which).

CDR3 DNA: TGCAGCGTTAGGTGGTCGGGCAGCTCCTATGGCTACACCTTC. Its translation is CSVRWSGSSYGYTF. The rearrangement uses TRBV29-1 and TRBJ1-2; D not resolved. The CDR3 has 14 amino acids. V was shortened by 5 bases and J by 4 bases, with 17 bases between the two germline ends. Germline CDR1 is SQVTM and CDR2 is ANQGSEA.